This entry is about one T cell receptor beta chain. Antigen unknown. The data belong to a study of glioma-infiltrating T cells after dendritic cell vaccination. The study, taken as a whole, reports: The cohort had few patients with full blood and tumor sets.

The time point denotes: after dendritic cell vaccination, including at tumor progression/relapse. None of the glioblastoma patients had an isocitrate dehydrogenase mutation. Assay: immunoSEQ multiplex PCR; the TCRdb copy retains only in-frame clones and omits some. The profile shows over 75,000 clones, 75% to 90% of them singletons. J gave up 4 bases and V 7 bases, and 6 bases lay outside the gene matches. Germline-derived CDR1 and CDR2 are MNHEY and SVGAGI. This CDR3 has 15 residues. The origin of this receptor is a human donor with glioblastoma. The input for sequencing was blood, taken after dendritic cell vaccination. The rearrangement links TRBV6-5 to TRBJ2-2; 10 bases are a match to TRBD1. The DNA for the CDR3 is TGTGCCAGCATCTCCGGGACAGGGGCCACCGGGGAGCTGTTTTTT. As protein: CASISGTGATGELFF.